Sequencing of this T cell receptor beta chain was carried out in a study of blood T cell repertoires in COVID-19. Study overall: Samples taken during acute and convalescent COVID-19 were collected in the United States, Italy and Spain. T cells, B-cell-depleted T cells, or PBMCs provided the cDNA or gDNA that served as material.

As processed by the authors: Cell counts per sample came from amplifying reference gene primers. TCRdb's copy holds only in-frame clones and misses some; the assay was immunoSEQ multiplex PCR. V and J calls and clone size are given by that table; D and trimming were obtained from the DNA. The table has 150,000 to 200,000 clones, 70% to 90% seen once. The CDR3 covers 15 residues. CDR1 and CDR2 (germline): ENHRY, SYGVKD. Trimming left V 3 bases short and J 2 bases short, with 13 bases between. Sequenced input: peripheral blood. V and J are TRBV10-3 and TRBJ1-2; the D is unclear. The sequence came from a man between 45 and 60 years old with active or convalescent COVID-19. CDR3 DNA sequence: TGTGCCATCAGTGACCTCGGTGCTCTAAACTATGGCTACACCTTC. Protein: CAISDLGALNYGYTF.